The source of this T cell receptor beta chain is a study of post-analysis software for immune sequencing data. CDR1 is SGHTA, CDR2 FQGNSA, per germline. CDR3 size: 17 residues. Incorporated into the TCR beta cDNA libraries were unique molecular identifiers, which served to reduce PCR and sequencing biases. TCRdb reprocessed the PCR reads via MiXCR and lists one record per CDR3 protein. The table has approximately 260,000 distinct CDR3 sequences, 36% seen once. Findings and caveats of the study: Co-batched samples clustered tightly together by F measure. Among multiple sclerosis patients, normalized Chao1 diversity was significantly below that of controls. Controls showed lower frequencies than patients for 4 or 5 TRBV segments, and TRBV5-6, TRBV5-1 and TRBV20-1 were among these.

In regard to this clonotype: Antigen specificity is unknown.

This chain connects TRBV7-2 to TRBJ2-7, with 13 bases matching TRBD2. With the DNA end fitting TRBJ2-5 better, the J assignment may be wrong. Sample: blood. The receptor was isolated from a girl aged 10 to 17 with multiple sclerosis. Written as DNA, the CDR3 is TGTGCCAGCAGCCCTCGGACTAGCGGGGGAATCGGGGAGACCCAGTACTTC. Residues: CASSPRTSGGIGETQYF.